What follows are 6 T cell receptor beta chains derived from one specimen sequenced in a study of vaccination effects on CD4 cells after COVID-19. Method: immunoSEQ multiplex PCR; TCRdb's copy keeps in-frame clones and lacks some. The table has around 45,000 clones, roughly 79% seen once. Their antigen targets remain unknown. ViraFEST used viral peptide pools to expand antigen-specific CD4+ T cells before sequencing. At the end of about 10 days of culture, CD4+ T cells were isolated. Vaccinated participants had no history of SARS-CoV-2 infection and tested negative for nucleocapsid antibodies. The sequencing used CD4+ T cells from PBMCs cultured with SARS-CoV-2 spike peptides, collected before COVID-19 vaccination. Receptors were obtained from a human donor who received a COVID-19 vaccine.

The chain is built from TRBV6-5 and TRBJ2-1; TRBD2 agrees at 9 bases. The ends lost 6 bases at V and 3 bases at J; junction bases unmatched: 3. This CDR3 is built from 14 residues. Looked up from germline, CDR1 is MNHEY and CDR2 is SVGAGI. The chain's CDR3 is CASRSSGDYNEQFF. In DNA, the CDR3 is TGTGCCAGCAGGTCTAGCGGGGACTACAATGAGCAGTTCTTC.

The chain employs TRBV5-1 and TRBJ1-1, with 11 bases identical to TRBD1. Losses at the gene ends were 2 bases for V and 7 bases for J; bases not matched to a gene: 4. The CDR3 contains 14 residues. The germline CDR1 and CDR2 sequences are SGHRS and YFSETQ. CDR3 region: CASSFSGTGGEAFF. The CDR3 nucleotides read TGCGCCAGCAGCTTCTCCGGGACAGGGGGTGAAGCTTTCTTT.

This chain connects TRBV7-2 to TRBJ1-4; 7 bases are shared with TRBD1. This CDR3 is built from 17 residues. CDR1 SGHTA and CDR2 FQGNSA come from the germline V gene. J was trimmed by 0 bases and V by 0 bases; bases with no gene match: 4. CDR3 bases: TGTGCCAGCAGCTTAGCTACAGGGGCGGCAACTAATGAAAAACTGTTTTTT. It specifies CASSLATGAATNEKLFF.

The V and J genes are TRBV5-1 and TRBJ1-1; 8 bases map to TRBD1. The CDR3 runs to 16 residues. Germline CDR1 and CDR2: SGHRS and YFSETQ. V shed 4 bases, J shed 5 bases, and the junction held 13 bases outside the gene matches. The CDR3: CASSLGTGSSTTEAFF. DNA for the CDR3: TGCGCCAGCAGCCTCGGGACAGGATCTTCAACAACTGAAGCTTTCTTT.

The gene calls are TRBV2 and TRBJ1-5, with no clear D. V lost 1 base and J 6 bases, leaving 16 bases between the germline ends. Germline V lookup: CDR1 SNHLY, CDR2 FYNNEI. The CDR3 contains 16 residues. Written as DNA, the CDR3 is TGTGCCAGCAGTGAAGGGGTAGGGAGGTTGGGTCAGCCCCAGCATTTT. This sequence encodes CASSEGVGRLGQPQHF.

The V call is TRBV3-1 (or the pseudogene TRBV3-2), the J call TRBJ2-5; 9 nucleotides line up with TRBD1. This CDR3 has 14 residues. CDR1 and CDR2 from the germline V gene are LGHDT and YNNKEL (reference sequence). Trimming took 4 bases from V and 2 from J; bases not matched to a gene: 2. CDR3 in DNA: TGTGCCAGCAGCCCCGGGACAGGGCAAGAGACCCAGTACTTC. Its protein product is CASSPGTGQETQYF.